This paragraph covers one T cell receptor (beta chain) sequence. These data originate in a study of blood T cell repertoires in COVID-19. The overall study: Samples came from the United States, Italy and Spain, spanning acute and convalescent COVID-19. PBMCs, B-cell-depleted T cells, or T cells provided the cDNA or gDNA that made up the material.

Per the authors' pipeline: Amplification of reference gene primers was used by the study to estimate nucleated cell counts. The assay was immunoSEQ multiplex PCR, and TCRdb's table has in-frame clones only and misses some. Clonal size and the V and J genes are those of that table, whereas D and trimming came from the DNA. The profile shows about 200,000 clones, approximately 81% of them singletons. This CDR3 is 18 amino acids long. V gave up 1 base and J gave up 2 bases, with 21 bases separating them. The germline V gene has CDR1 WSHSY and CDR2 SAAADI. This TCR derives from an elderly woman with acute or convalescent COVID-19. The rearrangement links TRBV10-2 to TRBJ2-7; TRBD2 might be the D (7 bases). The material sequenced was peripheral blood. The CDR3 sequence is CASSELGGGGSGPYEQYF. The CDR3 bases are TGCGCCAGCAGTGAGTTGGGGGGCGGCGGGAGCGGACCCTACGAGCAGTACTTC.